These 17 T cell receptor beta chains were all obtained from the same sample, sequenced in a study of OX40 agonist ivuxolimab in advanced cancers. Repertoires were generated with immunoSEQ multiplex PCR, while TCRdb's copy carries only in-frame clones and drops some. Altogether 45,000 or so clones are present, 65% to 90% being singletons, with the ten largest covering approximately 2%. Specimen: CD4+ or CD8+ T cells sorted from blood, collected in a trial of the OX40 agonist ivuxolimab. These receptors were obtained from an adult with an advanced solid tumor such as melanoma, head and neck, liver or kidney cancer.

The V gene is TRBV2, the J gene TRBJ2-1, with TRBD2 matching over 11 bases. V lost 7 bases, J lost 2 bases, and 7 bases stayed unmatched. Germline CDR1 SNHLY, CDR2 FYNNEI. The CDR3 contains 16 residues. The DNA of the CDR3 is TGTGCCAGCAAAAGTAGCGGGAGGGCCGCCTACAATGAGCAGTTCTTC. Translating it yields CASKSSGRAAYNEQFF.

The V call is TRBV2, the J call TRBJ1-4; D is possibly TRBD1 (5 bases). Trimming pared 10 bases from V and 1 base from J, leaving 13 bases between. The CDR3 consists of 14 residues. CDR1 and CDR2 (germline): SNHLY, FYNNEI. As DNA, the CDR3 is TGTGCCACCTCCGTTCAGGGAACTAATGAAAAACTGTTTTTT. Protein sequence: CATSVQGTNEKLFF. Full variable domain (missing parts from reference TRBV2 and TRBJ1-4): EPEVTQTPSHQVTQMGQEVILRCVPISNHLYFYWYRQILGQKVEFLVSFYNNEISEKSEIFDDQFSVERPDGSNFTLKIRSTKLEDSAMYFCATSVQGTNEKLFFGSGTQLSVL.

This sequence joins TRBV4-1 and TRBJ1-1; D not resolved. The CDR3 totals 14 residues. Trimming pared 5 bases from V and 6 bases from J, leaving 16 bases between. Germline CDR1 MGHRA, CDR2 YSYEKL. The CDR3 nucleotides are TGCGCCAGCAGCGCGCCGACGGCGGGCCCTGAAGCTTTCTTT. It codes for CASSAPTAGPEAFF.

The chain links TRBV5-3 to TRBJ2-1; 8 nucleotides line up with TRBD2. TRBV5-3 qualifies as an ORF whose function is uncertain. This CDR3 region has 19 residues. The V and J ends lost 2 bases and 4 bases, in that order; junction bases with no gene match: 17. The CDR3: CARSLHRKFGTRDYNEQFF. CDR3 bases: TGTGCCAGAAGCTTACACCGAAAATTCGGGACTAGGGATTACAATGAGCAGTTCTTC.

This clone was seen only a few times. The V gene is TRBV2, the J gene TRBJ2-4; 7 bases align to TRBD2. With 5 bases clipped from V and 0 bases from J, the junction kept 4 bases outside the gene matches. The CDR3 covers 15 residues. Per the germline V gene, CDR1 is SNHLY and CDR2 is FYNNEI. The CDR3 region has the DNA TGTGCCAGCAGTAAGCGGGGTTTAGCCAAAAACATTCAGTACTTC. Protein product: CASSKRGLAKNIQYF. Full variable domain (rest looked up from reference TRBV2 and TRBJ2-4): EPEVTQTPSHQVTQMGQEVILRCVPISNHLYFYWYRQILGQKVEFLVSFYNNEISEKSEIFDDQFSVERPDGSNFTLKIRSTKLEDSAMYFCASSKRGLAKNIQYFGAGTRLSVL.

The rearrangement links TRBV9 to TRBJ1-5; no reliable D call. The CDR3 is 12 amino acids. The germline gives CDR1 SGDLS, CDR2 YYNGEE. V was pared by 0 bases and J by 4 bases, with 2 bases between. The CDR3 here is CASSVVNQPQHF. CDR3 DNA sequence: TGTGCCAGCAGCGTAGTAAATCAGCCCCAGCATTTT.

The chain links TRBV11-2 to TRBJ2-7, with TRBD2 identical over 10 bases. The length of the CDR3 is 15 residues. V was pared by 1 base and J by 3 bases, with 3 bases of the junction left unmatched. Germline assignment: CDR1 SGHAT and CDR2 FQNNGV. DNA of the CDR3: TGTGCCAGCAGCTTAGTAGCGGGGGGTTTCTACGAGCAGTACTTC. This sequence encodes CASSLVAGGFYEQYF.

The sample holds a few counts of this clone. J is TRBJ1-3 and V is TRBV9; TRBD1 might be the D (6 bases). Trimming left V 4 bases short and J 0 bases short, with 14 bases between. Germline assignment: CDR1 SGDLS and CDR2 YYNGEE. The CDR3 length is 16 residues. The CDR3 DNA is TGTGCCAGCAGCTCACGCAGGGGCTTCTCTGGAAACACCATATATTTT. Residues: CASSSRRGFSGNTIYF. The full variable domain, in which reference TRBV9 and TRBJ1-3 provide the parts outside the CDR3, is DSGVTQTPKHLITATGQRVTLRCSPRSGDLSVYWYQQSLDQGLQFLIQYYNGEERAKGNILERFSAQQFPDLHSELNLSSLELGDSALYFCASSSRRGFSGNTIYFGEGSWLTVV.

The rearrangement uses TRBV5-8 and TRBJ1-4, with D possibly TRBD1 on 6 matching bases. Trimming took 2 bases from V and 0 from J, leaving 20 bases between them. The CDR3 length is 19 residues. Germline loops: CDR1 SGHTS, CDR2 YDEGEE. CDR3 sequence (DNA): TGTGCCAGCAGCTTCCTCCCGGGGGCCCTGATTGCAACTAATGAAAAACTGTTTTTT. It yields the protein CASSFLPGALIATNEKLFF.

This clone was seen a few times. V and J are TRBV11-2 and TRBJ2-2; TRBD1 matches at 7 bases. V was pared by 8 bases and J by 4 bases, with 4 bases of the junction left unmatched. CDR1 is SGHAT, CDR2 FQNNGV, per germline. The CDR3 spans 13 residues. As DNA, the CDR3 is TGTGCCAGCCGGACAGGACCCACCGGGGAGCTGTTTTTT. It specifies CASRTGPTGELFF.

The DNA for the CDR3 is TGTGCCAGCAGCGACGCCGGACAGGGGGGTGGCTACACCTTC. Protein: CASSDAGQGGGYTF. The chain uses TRBV7-9 and TRBJ1-2; TRBD1 matches 10 bases. Germline CDR1 reads SEHNR; CDR2 reads FQNEAQ (reference sequence). The CDR3 sequence is 14 residues long. With V trimmed by 5 bases and J by 7 bases, 7 bases remained unmatched. Combining the CDR3 with reference TRBV7-9 and TRBJ1-2 gives the whole variable domain DTGVSQNPRHKITKRGQNVTFRCDPISEHNRLYWYRQTLGQGPEFLTYFQNEAQLEKSRLLSDRFSAERPKGSFSTLEIQRTEQGDSAMYLCASSDAGQGGGYTFGSGTRLTVV.

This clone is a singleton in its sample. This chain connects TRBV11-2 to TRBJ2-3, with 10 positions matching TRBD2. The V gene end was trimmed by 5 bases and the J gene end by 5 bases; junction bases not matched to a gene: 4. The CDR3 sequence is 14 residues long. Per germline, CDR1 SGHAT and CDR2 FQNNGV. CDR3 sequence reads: CASSRAGGLDTQYF. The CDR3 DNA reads TGTGCCAGCAGCCGAGCGGGAGGGCTAGATACGCAGTATTTT.

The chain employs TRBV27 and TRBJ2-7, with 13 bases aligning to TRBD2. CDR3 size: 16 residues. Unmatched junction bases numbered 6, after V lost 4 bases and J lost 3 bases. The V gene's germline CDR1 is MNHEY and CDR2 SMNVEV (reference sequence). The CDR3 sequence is CASSYYGTSGIYEQYF. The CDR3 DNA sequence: TGTGCCAGCAGTTATTATGGGACTAGCGGGATCTACGAGCAGTACTTC.

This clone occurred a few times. The CDR3 nucleotides read TGTGCCAGCAGGGGGACAGTCTCGAACTATGGCTACACCTTC. Amino acid sequence: CASRGTVSNYGYTF. This sequence joins TRBV2 and TRBJ1-2; 7 positions match TRBD1. CDR3 length: 14 amino acids. J was trimmed by 2 bases and V by 6 bases; bases with no gene match: 6. The germline CDR1 and CDR2 sequences are SNHLY and FYNNEI.

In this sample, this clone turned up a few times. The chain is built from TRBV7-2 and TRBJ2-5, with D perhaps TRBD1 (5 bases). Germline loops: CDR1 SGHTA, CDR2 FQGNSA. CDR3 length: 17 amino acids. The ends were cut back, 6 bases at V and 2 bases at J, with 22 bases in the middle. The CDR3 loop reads CASRGPRKQPEQETQYF. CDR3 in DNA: TGTGCCAGCAGGGGGCCCCGAAAACAGCCAGAACAAGAGACCCAGTACTTC. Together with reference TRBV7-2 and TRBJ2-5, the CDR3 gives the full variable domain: GAGVSQSPSNKVTEKGKDVELRCDPISGHTALYWYRQSLGQGLEFLIYFQGNSAPDKSGLPSDRFSAERTGGSVSTLTIQRTQQEDSAVYLCASRGPRKQPEQETQYFGPGTRLLVL.

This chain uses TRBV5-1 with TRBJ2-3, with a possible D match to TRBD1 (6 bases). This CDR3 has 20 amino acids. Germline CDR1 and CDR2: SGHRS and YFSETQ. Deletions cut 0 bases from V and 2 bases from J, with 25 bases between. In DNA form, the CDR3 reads TGCGCCAGCAGCTTGGCCAGGGGTTCGGGTCCTTGGGGAGCCACAGATACGCAGTATTTT. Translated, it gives CASSLARGSGPWGATDTQYF.

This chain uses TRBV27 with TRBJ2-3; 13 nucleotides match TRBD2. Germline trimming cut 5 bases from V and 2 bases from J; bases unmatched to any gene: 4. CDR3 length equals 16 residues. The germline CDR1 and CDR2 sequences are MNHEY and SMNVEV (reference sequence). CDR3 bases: TGTGCCAGCAGTGTCACTAGCGGGGGGGCCACAGATACGCAGTATTTT. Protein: CASSVTSGGATDTQYF.